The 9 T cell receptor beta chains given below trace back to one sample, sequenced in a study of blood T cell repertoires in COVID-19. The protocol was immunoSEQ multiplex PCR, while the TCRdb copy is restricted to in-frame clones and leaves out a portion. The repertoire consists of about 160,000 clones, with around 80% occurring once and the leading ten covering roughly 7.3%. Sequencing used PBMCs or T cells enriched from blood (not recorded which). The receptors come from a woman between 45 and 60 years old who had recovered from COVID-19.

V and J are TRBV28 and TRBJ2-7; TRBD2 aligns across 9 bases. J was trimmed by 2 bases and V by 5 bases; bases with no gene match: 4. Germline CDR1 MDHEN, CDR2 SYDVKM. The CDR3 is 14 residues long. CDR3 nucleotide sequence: TGTGCCAGCAGTCGTAGCGGGAGTACCTACGAGCAGTACTTC. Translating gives CASSRSGSTYEQYF.

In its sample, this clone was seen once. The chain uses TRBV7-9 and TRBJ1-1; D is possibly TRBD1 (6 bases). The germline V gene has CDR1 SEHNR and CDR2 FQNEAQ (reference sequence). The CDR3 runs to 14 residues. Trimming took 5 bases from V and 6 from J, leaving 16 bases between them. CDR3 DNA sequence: TGTGCCAGCAGCCGTATGACAGGCGGTCCTGAAGCTTTCTTT. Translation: CASSRMTGGPEAFF.

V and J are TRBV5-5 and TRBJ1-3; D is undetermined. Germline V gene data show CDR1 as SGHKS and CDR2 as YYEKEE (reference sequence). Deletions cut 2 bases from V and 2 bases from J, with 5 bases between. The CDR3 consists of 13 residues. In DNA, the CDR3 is TGTGCCAGCAGCTTCGGGACTGGAAACACCATATATTTT. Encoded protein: CASSFGTGNTIYF. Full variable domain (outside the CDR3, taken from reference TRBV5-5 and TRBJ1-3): DAGVTQSPTHLIKTRGQQVTLRCSPISGHKSVSWYQQVLGQGPQFIFQYYEKEERGRGNFPDRFSARQFPNYSSELNVNALLLGDSALYLCASSFGTGNTIYFGEGSWLTVV.

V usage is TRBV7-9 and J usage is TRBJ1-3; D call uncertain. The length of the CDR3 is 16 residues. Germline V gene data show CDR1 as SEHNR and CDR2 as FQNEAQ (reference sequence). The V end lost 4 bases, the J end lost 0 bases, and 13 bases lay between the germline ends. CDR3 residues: CASSSSRLSSGNTIYF. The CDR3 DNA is TGTGCCAGCAGCTCCTCGAGGCTATCCTCTGGAAACACCATATATTTT.

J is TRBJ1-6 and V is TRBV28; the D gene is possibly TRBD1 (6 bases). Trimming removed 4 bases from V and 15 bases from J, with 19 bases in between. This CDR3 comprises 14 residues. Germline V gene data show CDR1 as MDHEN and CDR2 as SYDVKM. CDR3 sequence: CASSSPADSLGLHF. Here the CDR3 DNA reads TGTGCCAGCAGTTCTCCCGCGGACAGCCTGGGCCTCCACTTT.

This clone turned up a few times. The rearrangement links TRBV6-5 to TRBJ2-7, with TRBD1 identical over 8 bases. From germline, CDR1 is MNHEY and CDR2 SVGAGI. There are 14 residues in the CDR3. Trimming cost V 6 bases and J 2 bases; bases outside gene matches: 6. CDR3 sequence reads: CASRRTGSAYEQYF. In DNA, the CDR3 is TGTGCCAGCAGGCGGACAGGGAGCGCCTACGAGCAGTACTTC.

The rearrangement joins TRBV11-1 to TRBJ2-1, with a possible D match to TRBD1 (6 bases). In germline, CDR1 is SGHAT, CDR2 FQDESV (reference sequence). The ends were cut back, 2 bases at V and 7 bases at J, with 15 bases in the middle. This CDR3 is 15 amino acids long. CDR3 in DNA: TGTGCCAGCAGCTTAATTACAGGGCTTGGGAATGAGCAGTTCTTC. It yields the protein CASSLITGLGNEQFF.

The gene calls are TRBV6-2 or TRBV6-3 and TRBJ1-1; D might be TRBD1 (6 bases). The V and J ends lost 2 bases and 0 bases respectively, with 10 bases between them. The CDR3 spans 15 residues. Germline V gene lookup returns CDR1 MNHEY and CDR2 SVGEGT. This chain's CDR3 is CASSYGQTMNTEAFF. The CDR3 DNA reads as TGTGCCAGCAGTTACGGACAGACGATGAACACTGAAGCTTTCTTT.

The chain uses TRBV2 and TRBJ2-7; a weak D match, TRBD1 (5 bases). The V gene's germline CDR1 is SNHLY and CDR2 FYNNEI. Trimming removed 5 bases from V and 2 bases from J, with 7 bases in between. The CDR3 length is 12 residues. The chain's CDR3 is CASSSTAYEQYF. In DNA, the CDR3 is TGTGCCAGCAGTTCGACAGCCTACGAGCAGTACTTC.